This T cell receptor beta chain stems from a study of control samples from healthy donors and cancer patients. The data were produced by immunoSEQ multiplex PCR, yet TCRdb's version contains in-frame clones alone and is incomplete. The table lists under 150,000 clones, around 90% of them singletons. The V gene lost 6 bases and the J gene lost 6 bases, with 14 bases spanning the gap. The CDR3 totals 14 residues. Germline V gives CDR1 MNHEY, CDR2 SVGAGI. This chain uses TRBV6-5 with TRBJ2-2; D gene unclear. The receptor was isolated from a man aged 25-40 years in good health. Specimen: blood. Here the CDR3 DNA reads TGTGCCAGCAGAGGGCACTCCATCGCCGGGGAGCTGTTTTTT. Encoded protein: CASRGHSIAGELFF.